These 20 T cell receptor beta chains were all obtained from the same sample, sequenced in a study of cytomegalovirus exposure and HLA in healthy donors. Amplification used 60 Vbeta primers and 13 Jbeta primers. Clones were read by immunoSEQ multiplex PCR, and TCRdb kept only the in-frame ones, dropping some. The sample records 200,000 to 250,000 clones, over 80% being singletons. Specimen: PBMCs. The receptors come from a boy aged 2-15 years in good health and CMV-seronegative.

The V and J genes are TRBV2 and TRBJ1-1; tentatively, D is TRBD1 (6 bases). The germline gives CDR1 SNHLY, CDR2 FYNNEI. Deletions cut 6 bases from V and 3 bases from J, with 8 bases between. CDR3 length equals 12 residues. In DNA form, the CDR3 reads TGTGCCAGCAGGTGGACAGACACTGAAGCTTTCTTT. This sequence encodes CASRWTDTEAFF.

The rearrangement links TRBV7-6 to TRBJ2-5, with 7 bases lining up with TRBD2. Germline CDR1 SGHVS, CDR2 FNYEAQ. J lost 5 bases, V lost 6 bases, and 9 bases had no gene match. CDR3 size: 14 residues. The CDR3 sequence: CASRKLGGVETQYF. The CDR3, as DNA: TGTGCCAGCAGGAAGCTGGGGGGGGTGGAGACCCAGTACTTC.

This clone was seen once. The CDR3 nucleotides are TGTGCCAGCAGCCCGGGACATGGAAACTATGGCTACACCTTC. Translating it yields CASSPGHGNYGYTF. The chain couples TRBV7-2 to TRBJ1-2, with D possibly TRBD1 on 6 matching bases. V dropped 5 bases and J dropped 2 bases, with 12 bases sitting between them. Per germline, CDR1 SGHTA and CDR2 FQGNSA. The CDR3 runs to 14 residues.

The rearrangement joins TRBV4-1 to TRBJ2-1; 12 bases match TRBD2. Germline-derived CDR1 and CDR2 are MGHRA and YSYEKL. The CDR3 contains 17 residues. V was clipped by 5 bases and J by 5 bases; unmatched bases: 10. CDR3 in DNA: TGCGCCAGCAGCAGGGCCCCCCCTAGCGGGGGGGACAATGAGCAGTTCTTC. Translated, it gives CASSRAPPSGGDNEQFF.

The rearrangement uses TRBV11-2 and TRBJ1-1; perhaps TRBD1 as D (6 bases). Germline CDR1 and CDR2: SGHAT and FQNNGV. The ends were cut back, 6 bases at V and 5 bases at J, with 16 bases in the middle. This CDR3 has 14 amino acids. CDR3 DNA: TGTGCCAGCAGAAAACCGGGGGGCCGAACTGAAGCTTTCTTT. Its protein product is CASRKPGGRTEAFF.

This chain connects TRBV5-4 to TRBJ2-1, with a weak D call TRBD1 (5 bases). Germline lookup yields CDR1 SGHNT and CDR2 YYREEE (reference sequence). V was pared by 2 bases and J by 2 bases, with 11 bases between. This CDR3 is 15 amino acids long. The DNA of the CDR3 is TGTGCCAGCAGCTTCTCCAGGGAAGCCTACAATGAGCAGTTCTTC. The encoded protein is CASSFSREAYNEQFF.

This chain connects TRBV10-2 to TRBJ2-7, with 9 bases identical to TRBD2. This CDR3 spans 17 amino acids. The V gene end was trimmed by 0 bases and the J gene end by 5 bases; junction bases not matched to a gene: 11. Germline CDR1 and CDR2: WSHSY and SAAADI. The DNA for the CDR3 is TGCGCCAGCAGTGAGTCGAGTGGGGTAGCGGGAGCCGACGAGCAGTACTTC. It is translated as CASSESSGVAGADEQYF.

V and J are TRBV9 and TRBJ1-1, with a tentative D call TRBD1 (5 bases). Trimming took 3 bases from V and 3 from J, leaving 21 bases between them. Germline CDR1 SGDLS, CDR2 YYNGEE. The CDR3 covers 17 residues. The CDR3 bases are TGTGCCAGCAGCGGACGGTGGGAGGGGAAGAGGGACACTGAAGCTTTCTTT. Its protein is CASSGRWEGKRDTEAFF. The full variable domain, with the rest looked up from reference TRBV9 and TRBJ1-1, is DSGVTQTPKHLITATGQRVTLRCSPRSGDLSVYWYQQSLDQGLQFLIQYYNGEERAKGNILERFSAQQFPDLHSELNLSSLELGDSALYFCASSGRWEGKRDTEAFFGQGTRLTVV.

The gene calls are TRBV6-5 and TRBJ1-1, with no clear D. Trimming left V 6 bases short and J 1 base short, with 9 bases between. Germline lookup yields CDR1 MNHEY and CDR2 SVGAGI. This CDR3 has 13 amino acids. Here the CDR3 reads CASSFRGNTEAFF. The CDR3 DNA reads as TGTGCCAGCAGCTTCCGGGGGAACACTGAAGCTTTCTTT.

The J gene is TRBJ2-3, the V gene TRBV2, with no clear D. The CDR3 covers 14 residues. Germline CDR1 reads SNHLY; CDR2 reads FYNNEI. The V end was cut by 5 bases, the J end by 4 bases, with 13 bases between. The DNA for the CDR3 is TGTGCCAGCAGTCAAGGATACAGTGCAGATACGCAGTATTTT. Protein: CASSQGYSADTQYF.

The rearrangement joins TRBV7-8 to TRBJ2-1; TRBD2 matches at 9 bases. The CDR3 length is 17 residues. V lost 7 bases, J lost 2 bases, and 12 bases stayed unmatched. Per germline, CDR1 SGHVS and CDR2 FQNEAQ. CDR3 bases: TGTGCCAGCACCCCCCCAGGACTAGCGCAAACCTACAATGAGCAGTTCTTC. Its translation: CASTPPGLAQTYNEQFF.

The chain uses TRBV7-9 and TRBJ2-1, with a possible D match to TRBD1 (6 bases). V lost 0 bases and J 2 bases, leaving 8 bases between the germline ends. This CDR3 comprises 15 residues. From germline, CDR1 is SEHNR and CDR2 FQNEAQ (reference sequence). In DNA, the CDR3 is TGTGCCAGCAGCTTAGCCGAGGGGGCCTACAATGAGCAGTTCTTC. It specifies CASSLAEGAYNEQFF.

This clone was detected only a few times. The rearrangement links TRBV2 to TRBJ2-7; no clear D gene. Germline CDR1 SNHLY, CDR2 FYNNEI. CDR3 size: 13 residues. V was clipped by 5 bases and J by 0 bases, with 8 bases between them. The CDR3 DNA follows: TGTGCCAGCAGTCGAGACAACTCCTACGAGCAGTACTTC. Translation gives CASSRDNSYEQYF. The variable domain in full, with the rest retrieved from reference TRBV2 and TRBJ2-7, is EPEVTQTPSHQVTQMGQEVILRCVPISNHLYFYWYRQILGQKVEFLVSFYNNEISEKSEIFDDQFSVERPDGSNFTLKIRSTKLEDSAMYFCASSRDNSYEQYFGPGTRLTVT.

The gene calls are TRBV5-4 and TRBJ2-3; 9 positions match TRBD2. Germline loops: CDR1 SGHNT, CDR2 YYREEE (reference sequence). The V gene end was trimmed by 3 bases and the J gene end by 4 bases; junction bases not matched to a gene: 6. This CDR3 comprises 15 residues. The CDR3 is CASSSAGGGADTQYF. The CDR3, as DNA: TGTGCCAGCAGCTCAGCGGGAGGTGGGGCAGATACGCAGTATTTT.

The chain carries TRBV11-3 and TRBJ2-5; D uncertain. Trimming shortened V by 2 bases and J by 2 bases, and 6 bases separated the two germline ends. Germline V lookup: CDR1 SGHNT, CDR2 YENEEA. This CDR3 region has 13 residues. The CDR3 loop is CASSLNSQETQYF. Written as DNA, the CDR3 is TGTGCCAGCAGCTTAAACAGTCAAGAGACCCAGTACTTC.

CDR3 nucleotides: TGCGCCAGCAGCTCCCGACTAGCGGAAAAAGAGACCCAGTACTTC. This sequence encodes CASSSRLAEKETQYF. The chain links TRBV5-1 to TRBJ2-5, with 9 bases matching TRBD2. This CDR3 contains 15 residues. Germline trimming cut 3 bases from V and 3 bases from J; bases unmatched to any gene: 6. CDR1 SGHRS and CDR2 YFSETQ come from the germline V gene.

The genes are TRBV6-6 and TRBJ2-7, with a tentative D call TRBD1 (5 bases). The CDR3 has 12 amino acids. Germline CDR1 is MNHNY and CDR2 is SVGAGI (reference sequence). Trimming took off 8 bases at V and 1 base at J, with 9 bases between the two ends. The CDR3 bases are TGTGCCAGCCAGGGTATTTCCTACGAGCAGTACTTC. This codes for CASQGISYEQYF.

This clone has a handful of counts. Here the CDR3 reads CASSYRGTDTQYF. Here the CDR3 DNA reads TGTGCCAGCAGCTACAGGGGCACAGATACGCAGTATTTT. The chain employs TRBV27 and TRBJ2-3; tentative D call: TRBD1 (6 bases). V lost 6 bases and J lost 1, with 8 bases in between. CDR3 length equals 13 residues. From germline, CDR1 is MNHEY and CDR2 SMNVEV (reference sequence).

The CDR3: CASGLRVRAGSRETQYF. The CDR3 coding sequence is TGTGCTAGTGGTTTGCGGGTTCGGGCTGGGAGTAGGGAGACCCAGTACTTC. This chain links TRBV12-5 with TRBJ2-5, with TRBD2 as a possible D gene (5 bases). Trimming took 2 bases from V and 5 from J, leaving 21 bases between them. The CDR3 extends over 17 amino acids. The germline CDR1 and CDR2 sequences are LGHNT and FRNRAP. Full variable domain (outside the CDR3, taken from reference TRBV12-5 and TRBJ2-5): DARVTQTPRHKVTEMGQEVTMRCQPILGHNTVFWYRQTMMQGLELLAYFRNRAPLDDSGMPKDRFSAEMPDATLATLKIQPSEPRDSAVYFCASGLRVRAGSRETQYFGPGTRLLVL.

CDR3 in amino acids: CASSHLGQNYGYTF. The CDR3 coding sequence is TGCGCCAGCAGCCACTTAGGACAGAACTATGGCTACACCTTC. This chain connects TRBV4-1 to TRBJ1-2; weak D call: TRBD1 (6 bases). V was cut by 3 bases and J by 2 bases, with 10 bases left in between. Per the germline V gene, CDR1 is MGHRA and CDR2 is YSYEKL. The CDR3 length is 14 residues.